This section outlines one T cell receptor beta chain sequence together with its context. Its antigen is currently not known. Nothing much larger sits one base from this clone, and base qualities are not available. This entry is derived from a study of blood T cell repertoires in COVID-19 (TCRdb year 2020). Background on the whole study: The collaborator samples originated in the United States, Italy and Spain and spanned the acute and convalescent phases of COVID-19. Where HLA class I and class II types were available, the types were taken from metadata supplied by the sample provider, not from assay-based typing. A freely available public database, intended as a resource for researchers studying the immune response to SARS-CoV-2, is where the repertoires were released. The material from the prospective study consisted of cDNA or gDNA derived from T cells, B-cell-depleted T cells, or PBMCs. A de-identified subject ID, COVID-19 status, age in years and sex were almost always included in the sample metadata. Samples came from the ongoing ImmuneRACE study (first 160 participants) plus 1,254 subjects from 6 global collaborators. The dataset comprised deeply sampled blood TCRbeta repertoires from subjects exposed to, actively infected with, or recovered from COVID-19. Summary of the overall study and its limitations: The amount of clinical and demographic metadata varied by source and participant and was provided uncurated.

At the junction V is shortened by 7 bases and J by 2 bases; bases outside the gene matches: 13. From a lookup of the germline V gene (reference sequence), CDR1 and CDR2 are LNHDA and SQIVND. Including cysteine and phenylalanine, the CDR3 has 16 amino acids. Left in the record is the CDR3 DNA by itself, 48 bases read in frame from the first base. The immunoSEQ Assay, a bias-controlled multiplex PCR, was used to amplify TCRbeta CDR3 regions from genomic DNA. Processing in the source paper ran as follows. The number of nucleated cells in each sample was estimated by amplification of reference gene primers within the assay. Sequence reads were collapsed and filtered to measure the absolute abundance of every unique TCRbeta CDR3 rearrangement. Productive Simpson clonality was computed per sample as the square root of Simpson's diversity index over productive rearrangements. The immuneACCESS repertoire file appears here via TCRdb, limited to in-frame rearrangements. These files lack a portion of the clones; in checked studies, under half of the deficit traces to unresolved V genes, and the cause of the others is not known. Clonal size and the V and J genes are those of that table, whereas D and trimming came from the DNA. In all, the sample holds 280,000 or so clones, and less than 85% of those were seen once. The ten largest clonotypes hold 2% to 3% of the sample.

In the prospective study, participants were about 18 to 95 years old, resided in about two dozen geographic areas of the United States, and were enrolled through a virtual design. In the prospective study, participants were assigned to cohorts based on the clinical history participants reported in a screening survey and a study questionnaire. Recovered participants in ImmuneRACE Cohort 3 were defined by two consecutive negative NP/OP PCR tests, clearance by a healthcare professional, or resolution of symptoms. In the prospective study, whole blood, serum and a nasopharyngeal or oropharyngeal swab were collected from each participant by mobile phlebotomists. Prospective study participants could optionally give additional blood draws and questionnaires over an approximately 2-month period. Prospective study blood samples were shipped either frozen or at room temperature before DNA extraction.

The chain was built from TRBV19 and TRBJ1-2; 7 middle bases align to TRBD1. Specimen: PBMCs or T cells enriched from blood (not recorded which). The source is a woman in her fifties or sixties who had recovered from COVID-19. The sequence in DNA is TGTGCCAGTACCGGAAGGGACAGATCACCAAACTATGGCTACACCTTC. Protein translation: CASTGRDRSPNYGYTF.